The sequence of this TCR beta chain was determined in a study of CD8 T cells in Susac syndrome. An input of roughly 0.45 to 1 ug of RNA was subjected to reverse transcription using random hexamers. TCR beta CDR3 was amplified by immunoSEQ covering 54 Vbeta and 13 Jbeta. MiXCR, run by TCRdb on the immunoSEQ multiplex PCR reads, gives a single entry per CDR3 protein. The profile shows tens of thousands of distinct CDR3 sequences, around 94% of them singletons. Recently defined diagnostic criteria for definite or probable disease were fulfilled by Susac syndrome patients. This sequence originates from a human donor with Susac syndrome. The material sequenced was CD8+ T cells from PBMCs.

The CDR3 sequence: CASSLGGVAPLHF. Here the CDR3 DNA reads TGTGCCAGCAGCTTAGGGGGTGTGGCACCCCTCCACTTT. V usage is TRBV7-9 and J usage is TRBJ1-6; no reliable D call. The CDR3 contains 13 residues. Per germline, CDR1 SEHNR and CDR2 FQNEAQ (reference sequence). V dropped 1 base and J dropped 11 bases, with 9 bases sitting between them.